This T cell receptor (beta chain) appears in the sequencing data of a study of cytotoxic CD8 clonotypes in ibrutinib-treated CLL. The wider study: After a median of around 70 months, some 14 patients stayed remitted and 12 progressed; responses had been partial in about 24 and complete in 2.

The method was immunoSEQ multiplex PCR; TCRdb's version includes in-frame clones alone and lacks a portion of them. The data show 20,000 to 30,000 clones, roughly 65% seen once. Study findings and constraints: Baseline-level clonality went beyond age-matched healthy donors and moved in step with circulating CD8+ T-cell counts. Public clonotypes, found uncommonly, either contracted or stayed stable on treatment.

V was clipped by 5 bases and J by 2 bases, with 13 bases between them. The CDR3 covers 15 residues. CDR1 is LNHDA and CDR2 is SQIVND in the germline V gene (reference sequence). To note about this clone: What it binds is not known.

Here the sequenced sample was PBMCs, taken after 24 months of ibrutinib treatment. The chain employs TRBV19 and TRBJ1-5; TRBD1 might be the D (5 bases). This clonotype was obtained from a human donor with chronic lymphocytic leukemia. The CDR3 loop is CASSPGDVGNQPQHF. As DNA, the CDR3 is TGTGCCAGTAGTCCGGGGGATGTTGGCAATCAGCCCCAGCATTTT.